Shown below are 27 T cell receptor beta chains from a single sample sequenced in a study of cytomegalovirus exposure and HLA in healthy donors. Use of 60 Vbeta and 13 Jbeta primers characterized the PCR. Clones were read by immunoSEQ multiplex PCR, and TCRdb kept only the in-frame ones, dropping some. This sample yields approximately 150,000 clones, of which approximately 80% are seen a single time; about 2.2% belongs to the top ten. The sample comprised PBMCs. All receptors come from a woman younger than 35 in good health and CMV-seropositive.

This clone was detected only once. CDR3 loop: CASNKPGDNEQFF. CDR3 DNA: TGCGCCAGCAATAAGCCGGGAGACAATGAGCAGTTCTTC. The chain carries TRBV5-1 and TRBJ2-1; D perhaps matches TRBD2 (6 bases). This CDR3 contains 13 residues. The V end lost 6 bases, the J end lost 5 bases, and 12 bases lay between the germline ends. Per the germline V gene, CDR1 is SGHRS and CDR2 is YFSETQ.

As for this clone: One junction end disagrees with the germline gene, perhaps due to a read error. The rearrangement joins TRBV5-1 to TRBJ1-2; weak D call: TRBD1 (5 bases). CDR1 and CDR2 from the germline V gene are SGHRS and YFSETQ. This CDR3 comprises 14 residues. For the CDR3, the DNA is TGCGCCAGCAGCGATCCGGGGGAGACGGTTGGCCACACCTTC. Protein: CASSDPGETVGHTF.

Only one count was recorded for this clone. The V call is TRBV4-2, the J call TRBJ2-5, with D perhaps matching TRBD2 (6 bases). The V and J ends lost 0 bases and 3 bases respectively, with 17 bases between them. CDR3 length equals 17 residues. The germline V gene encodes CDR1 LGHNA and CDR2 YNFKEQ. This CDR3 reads CASSQDGKRLVEETQYF. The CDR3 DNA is TGTGCCAGCAGCCAAGATGGGAAAAGACTAGTGGAAGAGACCCAGTACTTC.

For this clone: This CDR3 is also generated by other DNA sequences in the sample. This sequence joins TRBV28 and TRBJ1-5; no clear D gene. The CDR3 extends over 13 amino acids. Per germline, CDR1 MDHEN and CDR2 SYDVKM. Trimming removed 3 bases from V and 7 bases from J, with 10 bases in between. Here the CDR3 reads CASSFRGGQPQHF. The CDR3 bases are TGTGCCAGCAGTTTTCGAGGTGGACAGCCCCAGCATTTT.

CDR3 sequence: CASSDFGQDHSGNTIYF. In DNA form, the CDR3 reads TGTGCCAGCAGTGATTTCGGACAGGACCACTCTGGAAACACCATATATTTT. This chain joins TRBV6-4 and TRBJ1-3, with 7 bases that match TRBD1. From germline, CDR1 is MRHNA and CDR2 SNTAGT. The CDR3 runs to 17 residues. With V trimmed by 3 bases and J by 0 bases, 8 bases remained unmatched.

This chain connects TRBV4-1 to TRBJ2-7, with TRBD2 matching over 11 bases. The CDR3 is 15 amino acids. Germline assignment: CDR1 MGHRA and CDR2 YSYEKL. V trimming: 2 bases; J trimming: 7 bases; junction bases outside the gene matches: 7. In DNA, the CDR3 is TGCGCCAGCAGCCAACAGACTAGCGGGGCCCGGGAGCAGTACTTC. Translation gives CASSQQTSGAREQYF.

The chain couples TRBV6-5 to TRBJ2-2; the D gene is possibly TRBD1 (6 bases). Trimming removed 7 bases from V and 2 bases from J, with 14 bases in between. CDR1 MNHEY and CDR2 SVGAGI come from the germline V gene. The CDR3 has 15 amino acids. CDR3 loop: CASNLRGQNTGELFF. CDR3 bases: TGTGCCAGCAACCTCAGGGGCCAAAACACCGGGGAGCTGTTTTTT.

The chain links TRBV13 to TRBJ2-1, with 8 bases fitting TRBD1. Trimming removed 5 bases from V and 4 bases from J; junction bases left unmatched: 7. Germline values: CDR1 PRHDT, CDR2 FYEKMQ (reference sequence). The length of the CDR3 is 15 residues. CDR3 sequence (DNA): TGTGCCAGCAGCCCTTGGACAGGGCGATACAATGAGCAGTTCTTC. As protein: CASSPWTGRYNEQFF.

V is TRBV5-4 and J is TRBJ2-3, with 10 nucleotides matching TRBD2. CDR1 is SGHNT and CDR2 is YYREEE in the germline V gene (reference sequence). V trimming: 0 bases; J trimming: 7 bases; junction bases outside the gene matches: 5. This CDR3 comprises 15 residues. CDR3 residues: CASSLVSGGPNTQYF. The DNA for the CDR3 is TGTGCCAGCAGCTTGGTTAGCGGGGGGCCTAATACGCAGTATTTT.

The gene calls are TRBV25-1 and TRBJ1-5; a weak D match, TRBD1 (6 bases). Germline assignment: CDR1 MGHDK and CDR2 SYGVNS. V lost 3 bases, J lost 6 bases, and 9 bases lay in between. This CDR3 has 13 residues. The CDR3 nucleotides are TGTGCCAGCAGTGAGGGGGCTGGTCAGCCCCAGCATTTT. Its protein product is CASSEGAGQPQHF. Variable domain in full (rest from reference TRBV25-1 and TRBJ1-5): EADIYQTPRYLVIGTGKKITLECSQTMGHDKMYWYQQDPGMELHLIHYSYGVNSTEKGDLSSESTVSRIRTEHFPLTLESARPSHTSQYLCASSEGAGQPQHFGDGTRLSIL.

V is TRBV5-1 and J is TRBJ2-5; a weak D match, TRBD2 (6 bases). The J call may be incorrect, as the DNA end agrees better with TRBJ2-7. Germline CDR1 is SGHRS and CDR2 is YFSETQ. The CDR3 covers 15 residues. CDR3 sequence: CASSLAAGRTYEQYF. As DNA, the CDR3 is TGCGCCAGCAGCTTGGCGGCGGGGAGAACCTACGAGCAGTACTTC.

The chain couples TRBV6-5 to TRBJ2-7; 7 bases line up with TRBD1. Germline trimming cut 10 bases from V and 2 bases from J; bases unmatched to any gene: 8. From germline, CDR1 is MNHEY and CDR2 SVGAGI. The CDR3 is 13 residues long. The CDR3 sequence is CATRPQGAYEQYF. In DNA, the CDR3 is TGTGCCACAAGACCCCAGGGGGCCTACGAGCAGTACTTC.

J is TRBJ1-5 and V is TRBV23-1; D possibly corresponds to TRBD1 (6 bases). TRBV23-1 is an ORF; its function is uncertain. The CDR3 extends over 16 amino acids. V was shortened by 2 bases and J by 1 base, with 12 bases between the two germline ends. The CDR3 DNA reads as TGCGCCAGCAGTCAAGAGGGGGGGAAGAGCAATCAGCCCCAGCATTTT. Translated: CASSQEGGKSNQPQHF.

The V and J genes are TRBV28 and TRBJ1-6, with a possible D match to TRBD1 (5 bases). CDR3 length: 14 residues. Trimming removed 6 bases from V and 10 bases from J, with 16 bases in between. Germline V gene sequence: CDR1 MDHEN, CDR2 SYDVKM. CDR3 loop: CASRGDGVGSPLHF. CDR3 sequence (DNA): TGTGCCAGCAGAGGGGATGGGGTTGGATCACCCCTCCACTTT.

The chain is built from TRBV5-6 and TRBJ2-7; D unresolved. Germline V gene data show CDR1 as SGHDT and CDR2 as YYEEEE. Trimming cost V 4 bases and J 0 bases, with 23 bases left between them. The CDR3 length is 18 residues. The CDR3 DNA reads TGTGCCAGCAGCCTCACTACCTATACCGGCAGAGGCTCCTACGAGCAGTACTTC. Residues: CASSLTTYTGRGSYEQYF.

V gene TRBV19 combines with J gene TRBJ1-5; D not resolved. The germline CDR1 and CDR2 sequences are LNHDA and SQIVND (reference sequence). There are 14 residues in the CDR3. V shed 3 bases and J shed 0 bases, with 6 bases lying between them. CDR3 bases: TGTGCCAGTAGTATTCAGAATAGCAATCAGCCCCAGCATTTT. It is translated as CASSIQNSNQPQHF.

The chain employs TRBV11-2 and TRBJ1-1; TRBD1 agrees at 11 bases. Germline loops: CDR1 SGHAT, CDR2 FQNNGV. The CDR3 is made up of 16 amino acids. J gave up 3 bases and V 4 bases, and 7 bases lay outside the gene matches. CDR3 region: CASSSMDRGLHTEAFF. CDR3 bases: TGTGCCAGCAGCTCGATGGACAGGGGGCTTCACACTGAAGCTTTCTTT.

CDR3 bases: TGTGCCAGCAGCTTAATAGGGGGCGAGAGCACCGGGGAGCTGTTTTTT. This codes for CASSLIGGESTGELFF. The V call is TRBV7-9, the J call TRBJ2-2, with 7 bases identical to TRBD1. The CDR3 totals 16 residues. J gave up 4 bases and V 2 bases, and 7 bases lay outside the gene matches. Germline-derived CDR1 and CDR2 are SEHNR and FQNEAQ (reference sequence).

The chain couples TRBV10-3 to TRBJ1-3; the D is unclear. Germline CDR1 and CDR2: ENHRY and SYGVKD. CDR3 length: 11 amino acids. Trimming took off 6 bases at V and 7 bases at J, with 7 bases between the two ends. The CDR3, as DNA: TGTGCCATCAGCCCGGGGAACACCATATATTTT. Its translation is CAISPGNTIYF.

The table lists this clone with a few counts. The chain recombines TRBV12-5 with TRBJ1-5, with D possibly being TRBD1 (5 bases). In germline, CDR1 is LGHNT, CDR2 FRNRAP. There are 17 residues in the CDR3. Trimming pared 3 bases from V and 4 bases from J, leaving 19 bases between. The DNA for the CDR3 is TGTGCTAGTGGTTTACGGATGATGGGAGGGGCAAATCAGCCCCAGCATTTT. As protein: CASGLRMMGGANQPQHF.

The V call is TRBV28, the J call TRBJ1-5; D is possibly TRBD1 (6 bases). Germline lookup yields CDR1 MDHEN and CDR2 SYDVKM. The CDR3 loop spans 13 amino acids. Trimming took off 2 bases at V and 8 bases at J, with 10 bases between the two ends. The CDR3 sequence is CASSLDRIKPQHF. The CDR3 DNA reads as TGTGCCAGCAGTTTAGACAGGATCAAGCCCCAGCATTTT. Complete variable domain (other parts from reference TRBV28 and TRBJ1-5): DVKVTQSSRYLVKRTGEKVFLECVQDMDHENMFWYRQDPGLGLRLIYFSYDVKMKEKGDIPEGYSVSREKKERFSLILESASTNQTSMYLCASSLDRIKPQHFGDGTRLSIL.

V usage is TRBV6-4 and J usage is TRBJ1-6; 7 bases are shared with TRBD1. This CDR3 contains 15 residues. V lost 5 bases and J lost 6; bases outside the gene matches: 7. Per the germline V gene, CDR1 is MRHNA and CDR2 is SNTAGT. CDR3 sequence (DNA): TGTGCCAGCAGTCTCCGTTGGGACAGTAATTCACCCCTCCACTTT. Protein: CASSLRWDSNSPLHF.

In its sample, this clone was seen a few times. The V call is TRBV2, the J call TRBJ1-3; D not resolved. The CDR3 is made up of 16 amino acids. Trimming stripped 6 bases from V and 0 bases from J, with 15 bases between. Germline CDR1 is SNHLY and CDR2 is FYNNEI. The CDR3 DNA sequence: TGTGCCAGCAGCGAGACTGATGCCCTCTCTGGAAACACCATATATTTT. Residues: CASSETDALSGNTIYF.

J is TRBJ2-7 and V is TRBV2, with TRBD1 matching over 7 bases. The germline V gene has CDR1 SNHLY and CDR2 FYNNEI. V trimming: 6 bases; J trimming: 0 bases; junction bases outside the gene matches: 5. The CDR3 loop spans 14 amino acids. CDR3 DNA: TGTGCCAGCAGGGGGGACAGCGTCTCCTACGAGCAGTACTTC. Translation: CASRGDSVSYEQYF.

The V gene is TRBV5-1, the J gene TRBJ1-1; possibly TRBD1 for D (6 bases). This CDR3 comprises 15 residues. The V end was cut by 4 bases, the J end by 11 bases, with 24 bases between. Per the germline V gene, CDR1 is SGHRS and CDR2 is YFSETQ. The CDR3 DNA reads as TGCGCCAGCAGCCTTGGTACTGGACAGCCCCATGAGGCTTTCTTT. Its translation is CASSLGTGQPHEAFF.

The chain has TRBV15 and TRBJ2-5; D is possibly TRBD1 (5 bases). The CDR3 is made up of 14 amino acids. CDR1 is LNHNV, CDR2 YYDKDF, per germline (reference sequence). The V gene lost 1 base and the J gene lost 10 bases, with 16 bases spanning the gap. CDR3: CATSRGTSNWDQYF. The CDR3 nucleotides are TGTGCCACCAGCAGAGGGACAAGCAATTGGGACCAGTACTTC.

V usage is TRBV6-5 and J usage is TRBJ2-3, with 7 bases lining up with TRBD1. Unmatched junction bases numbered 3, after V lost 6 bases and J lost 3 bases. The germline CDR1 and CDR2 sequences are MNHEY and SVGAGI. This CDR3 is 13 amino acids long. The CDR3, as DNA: TGTGCCAGCAGGAACAGGGGAACAGATACGCAGTATTTT. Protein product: CASRNRGTDTQYF.